These 28 T cell receptor beta chains were sequenced from one sample in a study of cytomegalovirus exposure and HLA in healthy donors. PCR involved 60 Vbeta and 13 Jbeta primers. Sequencing used immunoSEQ multiplex PCR; TCRdb keeps in-frame clones, though not all of them. The sample holds 150,000 or so clones, about 80% seen once. Sequencing was done on a sample of PBMCs. These receptors all come from a middle-aged man in good health and CMV-seropositive.

The genes are TRBV5-6 and TRBJ1-2; unclear D gene. V was trimmed by 1 base and J by 0 bases, leaving 4 bases between them. The CDR3 extends over 13 amino acids. CDR1 and CDR2 (germline): SGHDT, YYEEEE. The DNA of the CDR3 is TGTGCCAGCAGCTTGTGGCCTAACTATGGCTACACCTTC. This sequence encodes CASSLWPNYGYTF.

The V call is TRBV9, the J call TRBJ2-3; TRBD2 might be the D (6 bases). Germline CDR1 SGDLS, CDR2 YYNGEE. The V end was cut by 3 bases, the J end by 10 bases, with 12 bases between. The CDR3 loop spans 12 amino acids. The CDR3 DNA reads as TGTGCCAGCAGCGCTATGGGCGGGGCGCAGTATTTT. Translated: CASSAMGGAQYF.

The chain uses TRBV7-2 and TRBJ1-5; TRBD1 matches 11 bases. The V gene end was trimmed by 4 bases and the J gene end by 8 bases; junction bases not matched to a gene: 1. The CDR3 has 13 residues. Germline V CDR1 and CDR2: SGHTA, FQGNSA. In DNA, the CDR3 is TGTGCCAGCAGCTGGACAGGGGGCGAGCCCCAGCATTTT. It translates to CASSWTGGEPQHF.

The chain has TRBV18 and TRBJ2-7; the D is unclear. The V end lost 6 bases, the J end lost 0 bases, and 12 bases lay between the germline ends. Germline assignment: CDR1 KGHSH and CDR2 LQKENI. The CDR3 runs to 14 residues. In DNA form, the CDR3 reads TGTGCCAGCTCCCTGGGCCGACCCTCCTACGAGCAGTACTTC. Its translation: CASSLGRPSYEQYF.

The CDR3, as DNA: TGTGCTAGTACCGAAACAGTTTTTGGGGAGACCCAGTACTTC. It encodes CASTETVFGETQYF. This chain connects TRBV12-5 to TRBJ2-5; D is ambiguous. Germline CDR1 reads LGHNT; CDR2 reads FRNRAP. The CDR3 contains 14 residues. V lost 8 bases and J lost 5, with 18 bases in between.

The J gene is TRBJ1-1, the V gene TRBV6-5, with D unresolved. V was cut by 0 bases and J by 1 base, with 9 bases left in between. Germline V gene lookup returns CDR1 MNHEY and CDR2 SVGAGI. The CDR3 contains 15 residues. The CDR3 here is CASSYSPTQNTEAFF. The DNA for the CDR3 is TGTGCCAGCAGTTACTCTCCCACACAGAACACTGAAGCTTTCTTT.

The rearrangement joins TRBV4-3 to TRBJ2-3; 12 bases line up with TRBD2. Germline CDR1 is LGHNA and CDR2 is YSLEER. After removal of 3 bases from V and 6 bases from J, the junction contained 7 bases not matched to a gene. The CDR3 covers 16 residues. CDR3 sequence (DNA): TGCGCCAGCAGCCATGCTAGCGGGAGGGCCGGGGATACGCAGTATTTT. Translation gives CASSHASGRAGDTQYF.

The rearrangement uses TRBV5-1 and TRBJ1-5; D is uncertain. The CDR3 length is 13 residues. Germline lookup yields CDR1 SGHRS and CDR2 YFSETQ. Trimming removed 0 bases at V and 5 bases at J, with 6 bases between. The CDR3: CASSLAADQPQHF. CDR3 nucleotides: TGCGCCAGCAGCTTGGCCGCGGATCAGCCCCAGCATTTT.

A note on this clone: The junction departs from the called germline gene at one end, perhaps through a read error. The J gene is TRBJ2-3, the V gene TRBV28; TRBD1 matches 11 bases. In germline, CDR1 is MDHEN, CDR2 SYDVKM. This CDR3 region has 12 residues. The CDR3 loop is CASSPPGTGGNF. Written as DNA, the CDR3 is TGTGCCAGCAGTCCCCCCGGGACAGGGGGGAATTTT.

V and J are TRBV4-3 and TRBJ2-7, with 12 bases that match TRBD2. There are 19 residues in the CDR3. V dropped 0 bases and J dropped 3; count of bases not matched to a gene: 12. The germline CDR1 and CDR2 sequences are LGHNA and YSLEER. CDR3 region: CASSQDAPYPGLAGYEQYF. The CDR3 DNA sequence: TGCGCCAGCAGCCAAGACGCCCCCTATCCGGGACTAGCGGGCTACGAGCAGTACTTC.

This clone was picked up one time. This chain joins TRBV6-5 and TRBJ2-1, with 11 bases fitting TRBD2. Trimming took 6 bases from V and 14 from J; bases not matched to a gene: 3. The length of the CDR3 is 11 residues. Germline V gene data show CDR1 as MNHEY and CDR2 as SVGAGI. The DNA for the CDR3 is TGTGCCAGCAGATTAGCGGGAGGGGAGTTCTTC. Encoded protein: CASRLAGGEFF.

The chain links TRBV4-2 to TRBJ1-2, with D tentatively TRBD1 (6 bases). Germline loops: CDR1 LGHNA, CDR2 YNFKEQ. The ends were cut back, 2 bases at V and 3 bases at J, with 7 bases in the middle. The length of the CDR3 is 13 residues. The CDR3, as DNA: TGTGCCAGCAGCCAACCAGGGGACTATGGCTACACCTTC. Translating it yields CASSQPGDYGYTF.

The chain uses TRBV6-1 and TRBJ1-5; no reliable D call. Germline lookup yields CDR1 MNHNS and CDR2 SASEGT. The CDR3 is 14 residues long. V shed 5 bases and J shed 5 bases, with 13 bases lying between them. The CDR3 coding sequence is TGTGCCAGCAGTAGTGAGTTGGTATATCAGCCCCAGCATTTT. Its protein product is CASSSELVYQPQHF.

The chain joins TRBV2 to TRBJ2-2, with a weak D call TRBD1 (6 bases). The V end was cut by 7 bases, the J end by 6 bases, with 18 bases between. The germline CDR1 and CDR2 sequences are SNHLY and FYNNEI. The CDR3 has 15 amino acids. The CDR3 spells CASMTQPEGAGELFF. For the CDR3, the DNA is TGTGCCAGCATGACTCAACCAGAGGGGGCCGGGGAGCTGTTTTTT. Based on the CDR3 plus reference TRBV2 and TRBJ2-2, the full variable domain is EPEVTQTPSHQVTQMGQEVILRCVPISNHLYFYWYRQILGQKVEFLVSFYNNEISEKSEIFDDQFSVERPDGSNFTLKIRSTKLEDSAMYFCASMTQPEGAGELFFGEGSRLTVL.

The chain joins TRBV29-1 to TRBJ1-1; 11 nucleotides line up with TRBD1. The germline CDR1 and CDR2 sequences are SQVTM and ANQGSEA. The CDR3 is made up of 14 amino acids. The junction had 4 bases not matched to a gene; V was cut back by 3 bases and J by 4 bases. CDR3 sequence reads: CSVDWGQGGTEAFF. CDR3 coding DNA: TGCAGCGTTGATTGGGGACAGGGGGGCACTGAAGCTTTCTTT.

J is TRBJ2-7 and V is TRBV28; possibly TRBD2 for D (6 bases). CDR1 is MDHEN, CDR2 SYDVKM, per germline. Trimming pared 3 bases from V and 0 bases from J, leaving 12 bases between. The CDR3 is 15 residues long. The CDR3 is CASSLGGPNSYEQYF. Written as DNA, the CDR3 is TGTGCCAGCAGTTTGGGGGGTCCCAACTCCTACGAGCAGTACTTC.

To note about this clone: Other DNA sequences in the sample encode the same CDR3. V and J are TRBV28 and TRBJ1-2; no clear D gene. Trimming left V 4 bases short and J 4 bases short, with 7 bases between. Germline assignment: CDR1 MDHEN and CDR2 SYDVKM. CDR3 length equals 12 residues. DNA for the CDR3: TGTGCCAGCAGTTCCCGGGGCTATGGCTACACCTTC. It codes for CASSSRGYGYTF.

The CDR3 sequence: CASRSVQGGQEKLFF. The CDR3 nucleotides read TGCGCCAGCCGCTCTGTCCAAGGGGGACAAGAAAAACTGTTTTTT. V and J are TRBV5-1 and TRBJ1-4; D might be TRBD1 (6 bases). CDR1 and CDR2 (germline): SGHRS, YFSETQ. Between the trimmed V and J ends, which lost 7 bases and 8 bases, there was a span of 21 bases. The CDR3 contains 15 residues.

The V call is TRBV25-1, the J call TRBJ1-5; TRBD1 is a possible D gene (5 bases). This CDR3 is built from 13 residues. Trimming shortened V by 6 bases and J by 9 bases, and 15 bases separated the two germline ends. CDR1 is MGHDK and CDR2 is SYGVNS in the germline V gene. The CDR3 loop reads CASSSGIGGPQHF. CDR3 DNA sequence: TGTGCCAGCAGCTCAGGGATCGGGGGGCCCCAGCATTTT.

This chain connects TRBV5-1 to TRBJ2-7, with a weak D call TRBD2 (5 bases). The CDR3 contains 16 residues. Trimming removed 0 bases at V and 5 bases at J, with 18 bases between. Per the germline V gene, CDR1 is SGHRS and CDR2 is YFSETQ. The CDR3 is CASSLVVLAGPHEQYF. In DNA form, the CDR3 reads TGCGCCAGCAGCTTGGTTGTCCTAGCAGGTCCCCACGAGCAGTACTTC. Full variable domain (missing parts from reference TRBV5-1 and TRBJ2-7): KAGVTQTPRYLIKTRGQQVTLSCSPISGHRSVSWYQQTPGQGLQFLFEYFSETQRNKGNFPGRFSGRQFSNSRSEMNVSTLELGDSALYLCASSLVVLAGPHEQYFGPGTRLTVT.

The V gene is TRBV19, the J gene TRBJ2-1, with 8 positions matching TRBD2. J gave up 2 bases and V 7 bases, and 4 bases lay outside the gene matches. The CDR3 consists of 14 residues. Germline V lookup: CDR1 LNHDA, CDR2 SQIVND (reference sequence). The CDR3 nucleotides are TGTGCCAGTAACGGGGGGGAACCCTACAATGAGCAGTTCTTC. This encodes CASNGGEPYNEQFF.

V gene TRBV4-3 combines with J gene TRBJ2-7; D is possibly TRBD1 (5 bases). V was shortened by 0 bases and J by 2 bases, with 17 bases between the two germline ends. The CDR3 is made up of 17 amino acids. The germline V gene encodes CDR1 LGHNA and CDR2 YSLEER. The CDR3 sequence is CASSQEGGQGGPYEQYF. The CDR3 DNA reads TGCGCCAGCAGCCAAGAAGGCGGCCAGGGTGGTCCCTACGAGCAGTACTTC.

J is TRBJ2-3 and V is TRBV4-2, with TRBD2 identical over 8 bases. The CDR3 has 16 residues. The trim removed 1 base at V and 2 bases at J, leaving 5 bases unmatched. From germline, CDR1 is LGHNA and CDR2 YNFKEQ. The DNA of the CDR3 is TGTGCCAGCAGCCAAGTACTAGCGGAGCCCACAGATACGCAGTATTTT. Amino acid sequence: CASSQVLAEPTDTQYF.

V is TRBV2 and J is TRBJ2-3; TRBD2 matches 8 bases. This CDR3 is 13 amino acids long. After removal of 8 bases from V and 5 bases from J, the junction contained 6 bases not matched to a gene. Germline loops: CDR1 SNHLY, CDR2 FYNNEI. CDR3: CASWREVEDTQYF. The CDR3 DNA follows: TGTGCCAGCTGGCGGGAGGTCGAAGATACGCAGTATTTT.

The chain combines TRBV29-1 with TRBJ2-5, with a tentative D call TRBD2 (5 bases). V gave up 2 bases and J gave up 5 bases, with 9 bases separating them. In germline, CDR1 is SQVTM, CDR2 ANQGSEA. The CDR3 sequence is 12 residues long. CDR3 residues: CSVETAEETQYF. The CDR3 DNA reads TGCAGCGTTGAAACAGCGGAGGAGACCCAGTACTTC. The full variable domain, its missing parts supplied by reference TRBV29-1 and TRBJ2-5, is SAVISQKPSRDICQRGTSLTIQCQVDSQVTMMFWYRQQPGQSLTLIATANQGSEATYESGFVIDKFPISRPNLTFSTLTVSNMSPEDSSIYLCSVETAEETQYFGPGTRLLVL.

This chain joins TRBV19 and TRBJ2-1; 8 nucleotides align to TRBD2. The germline CDR1 and CDR2 sequences are LNHDA and SQIVND (reference sequence). Trimming cost V 1 base and J 4 bases; bases outside gene matches: 3. This CDR3 spans 15 amino acids. The DNA for the CDR3 is TGTGCCAGTAGTATAGTACTAGCGGCTTACAATGAGCAGTTCTTC. It translates to CASSIVLAAYNEQFF.

V gene TRBV27 combines with J gene TRBJ2-1; TRBD2 aligns across 10 bases. V lost 6 bases and J lost 4; bases outside the gene matches: 9. Germline V gene data show CDR1 as MNHEY and CDR2 as SMNVEV (reference sequence). This CDR3 has 16 amino acids. The CDR3 DNA reads as TGTGCCAGCAGCTCCGGGACTAGCGTTCTTTACAATGAGCAGTTCTTC. As protein: CASSSGTSVLYNEQFF.

V gene TRBV4-1 combines with J gene TRBJ1-2; the match to TRBD1 covers 7 bases. The germline CDR1 and CDR2 sequences are MGHRA and YSYEKL. CDR3 length: 17 residues. V lost 0 bases and J lost 2; bases outside the gene matches: 9. The CDR3: CASSQEAGGSGNYGYTF. The CDR3 DNA sequence: TGCGCCAGCAGCCAAGAGGCAGGGGGGTCCGGGAACTATGGCTACACCTTC.